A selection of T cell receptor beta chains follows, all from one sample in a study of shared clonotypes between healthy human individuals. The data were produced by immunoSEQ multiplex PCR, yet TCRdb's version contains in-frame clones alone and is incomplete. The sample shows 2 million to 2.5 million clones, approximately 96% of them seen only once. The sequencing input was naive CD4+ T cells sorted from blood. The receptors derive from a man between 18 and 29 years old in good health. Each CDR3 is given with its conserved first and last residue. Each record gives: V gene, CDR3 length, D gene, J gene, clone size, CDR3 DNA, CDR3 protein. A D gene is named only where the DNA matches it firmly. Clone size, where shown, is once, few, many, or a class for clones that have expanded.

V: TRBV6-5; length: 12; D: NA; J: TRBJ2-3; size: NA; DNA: TGTGCCAGCAGTTCGCAGGCAGATACGCAGTATTTT; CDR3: CASSSQADTQYF
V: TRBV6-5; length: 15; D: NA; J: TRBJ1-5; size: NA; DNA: TGTGCCAGCAGTCCCCGGGACAAGGGCAATCAGCCCCAGCATTTT; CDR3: CASSPRDKGNQPQHF
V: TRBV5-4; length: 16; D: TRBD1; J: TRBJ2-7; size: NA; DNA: TGTGCCAGCAGCTCCGGGACAGGGTTCGGGAGTTACGAGCAGTACTTC; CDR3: CASSSGTGFGSYEQYF
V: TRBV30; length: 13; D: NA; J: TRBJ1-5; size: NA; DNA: TGTGCCTGGAGTAGACAGGAGAATCAGCCCCAGCATTTT; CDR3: CAWSRQENQPQHF
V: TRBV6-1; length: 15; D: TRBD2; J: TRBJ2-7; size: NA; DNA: TGTGCCAGCAGTATATCTAGCGGCGCTTTTGTCGAGCAGTACTTC; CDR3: CASSISSGAFVEQYF
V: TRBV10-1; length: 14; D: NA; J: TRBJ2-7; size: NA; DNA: TGCGCCAGCAGTGAGTTCGGCCGATCCTACGAGCAGTACTTC; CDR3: CASSEFGRSYEQYF
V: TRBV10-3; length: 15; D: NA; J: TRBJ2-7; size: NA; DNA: TGTGCCATCAGTGAGAGGGCGGGGGCACCCTACGAGCAGTACTTC; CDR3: CAISERAGAPYEQYF
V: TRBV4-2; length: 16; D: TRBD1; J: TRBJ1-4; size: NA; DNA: TGTGCCAGCAGCCGGGCCGGGACAGCAACTAATGAAAAACTGTTTTTT; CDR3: CASSRAGTATNEKLFF
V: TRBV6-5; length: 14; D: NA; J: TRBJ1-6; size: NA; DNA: TGTGCCAGCGGGAGGACAGAGGATAATTCACCCCTCCACTTT; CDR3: CASGRTEDNSPLHF
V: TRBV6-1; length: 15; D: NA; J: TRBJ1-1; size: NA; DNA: TGTGCCAGCAGTGAAAGTTCCTTTATAAACACTGAAGCTTTCTTT; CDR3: CASSESSFINTEAFF
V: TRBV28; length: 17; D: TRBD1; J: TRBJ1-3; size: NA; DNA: TGTGCCAGCCATACTAAAACGACAGGGAACGGCCGGAACACCATATATTTT; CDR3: CASHTKTTGNGRNTIYF
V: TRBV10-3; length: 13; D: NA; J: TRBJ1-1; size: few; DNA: TGTGCCATCAGTGAGGCCGTGAACACTGAAGCTTTCTTT; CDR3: CAISEAVNTEAFF
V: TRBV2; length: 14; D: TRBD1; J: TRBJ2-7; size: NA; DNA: TGTGCCAGCAGTGGACAGGGGGGATCGTACGAGCAGTACTTC; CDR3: CASSGQGGSYEQYF
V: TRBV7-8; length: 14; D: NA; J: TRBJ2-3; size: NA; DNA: TGTGCCAGCAGTATGTTCCCAGGGTCAGATACGCAGTATTTT; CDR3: CASSMFPGSDTQYF
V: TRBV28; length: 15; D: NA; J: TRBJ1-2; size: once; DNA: TGTGCCAGCAGTTTAGGAGGCCTTGGCCTCTATGGCTACACCTTC; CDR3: CASSLGGLGLYGYTF
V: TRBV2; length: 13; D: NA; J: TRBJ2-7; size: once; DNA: TGTGCCGGCCGGGCAGAGGTAAGGGGAGAGCAGTACTTC; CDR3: CAGRAEVRGEQYF
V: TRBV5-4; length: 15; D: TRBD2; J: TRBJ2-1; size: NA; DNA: TGTGCCAGCAGCTCCGGGACTAGCGGGGCCTCGAGGCAGTTCTTC; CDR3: CASSSGTSGASRQFF
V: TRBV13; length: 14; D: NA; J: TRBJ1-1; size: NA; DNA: TGTGCCAGCAGCCACCGGGACGGGGCCACTGAAGCTTTCTTT; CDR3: CASSHRDGATEAFF
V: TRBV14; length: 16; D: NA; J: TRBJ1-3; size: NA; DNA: TGTGCCAGCAGCCAAGATGGAGGGTCTAACGGAAACACCATATATTTT; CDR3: CASSQDGGSNGNTIYF
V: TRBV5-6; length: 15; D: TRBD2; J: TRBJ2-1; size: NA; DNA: TGTGCCAGCAGCTTGGGGCTAGCGGGGTACAATGAGCAGTTCTTC; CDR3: CASSLGLAGYNEQFF
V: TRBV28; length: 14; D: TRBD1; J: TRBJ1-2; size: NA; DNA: TGTGCCAGCAGTTCGTCCCAGGGGGTTCGTGGCTACACCTTC; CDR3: CASSSSQGVRGYTF
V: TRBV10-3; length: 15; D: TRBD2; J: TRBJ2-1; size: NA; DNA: TGTGCCATCAGCTCGAAGCGGGAGGGATTCAATGAGCAGTTCTTC; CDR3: CAISSKREGFNEQFF
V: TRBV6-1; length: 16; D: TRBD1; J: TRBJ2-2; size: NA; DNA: TGTGCCAGCAGTCAAGCCGGGACAGGGAACACCGGGGAGCTGTTTTTT; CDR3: CASSQAGTGNTGELFF
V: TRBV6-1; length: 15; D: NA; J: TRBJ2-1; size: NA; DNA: TGTGCCAGCAGGAAGGTACAGGGCAGTTTCAATGAGCAGTTCTTC; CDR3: CASRKVQGSFNEQFF
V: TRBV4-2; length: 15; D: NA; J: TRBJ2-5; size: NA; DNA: TGTGCCAGCAGCCAAGATCCGGGGGGCGGAGAGACCCAGTACTTC; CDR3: CASSQDPGGGETQYF
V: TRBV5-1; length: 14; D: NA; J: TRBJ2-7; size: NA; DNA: TGCGCCAGCAGCTTGGTGGGGGACCACTACGAGCAGTACTTC; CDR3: CASSLVGDHYEQYF
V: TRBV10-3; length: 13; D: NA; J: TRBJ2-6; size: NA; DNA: TGTGCCATCAGTCAGACTGGGGCCAACGTCCTGACTTTC; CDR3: CAISQTGANVLTF
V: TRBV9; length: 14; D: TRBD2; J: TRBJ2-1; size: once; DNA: TGTGCCAGCAGCCCAAGGACTAGCGTAAATGAGCAGTTCTTC; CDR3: CASSPRTSVNEQFF
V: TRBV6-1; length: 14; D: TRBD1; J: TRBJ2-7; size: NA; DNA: TGTGCCAGCAGTGCCCCGGGACAGGGCTACGAGCAGTACTTC; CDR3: CASSAPGQGYEQYF
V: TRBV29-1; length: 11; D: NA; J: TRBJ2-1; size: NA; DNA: TGCAGCGTTGTACTGAGGGATGAGCAGTTCTTC; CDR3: CSVVLRDEQFF
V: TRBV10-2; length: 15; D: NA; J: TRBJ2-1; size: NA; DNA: TGCGCCAGCAGTGAAAGCTCCCTCGGATACAATGAGCAGTTCTTC; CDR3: CASSESSLGYNEQFF
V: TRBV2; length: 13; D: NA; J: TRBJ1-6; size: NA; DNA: TGTGCCAGCAATTTTAAGGATAATTCACCCCTCCACTTT; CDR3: CASNFKDNSPLHF
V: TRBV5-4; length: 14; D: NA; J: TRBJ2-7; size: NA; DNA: TGTGCCAGCAGCGGGGGGACAGAGAGCTACGAGCAGTACTTC; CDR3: CASSGGTESYEQYF
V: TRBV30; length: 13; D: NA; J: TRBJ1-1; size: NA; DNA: TGTGCCTGGAGTGTAAATGCGATCACTGAAGCTTTCTTT; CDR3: CAWSVNAITEAFF
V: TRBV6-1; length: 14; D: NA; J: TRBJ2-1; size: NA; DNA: TGTGCCAGCAGATCATTCAGGGGAGTGAATGAGCAGTTCTTC; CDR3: CASRSFRGVNEQFF
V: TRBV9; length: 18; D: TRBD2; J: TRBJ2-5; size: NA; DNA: TGTGCCAGCAGCGTAGGCCTAGCGGGAGGCCGGTACCAAGAGACCCAGTACTTC; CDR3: CASSVGLAGGRYQETQYF
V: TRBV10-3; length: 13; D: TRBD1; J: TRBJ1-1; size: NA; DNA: TGTGCCATCAGCGCCGACAGGGTCACTGAAGCTTTCTTT; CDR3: CAISADRVTEAFF
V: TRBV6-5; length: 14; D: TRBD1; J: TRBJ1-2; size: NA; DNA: TGTGCCAGCAGCCCTACAGGGGGAGGCTATGGCTACACCTTC; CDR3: CASSPTGGGYGYTF
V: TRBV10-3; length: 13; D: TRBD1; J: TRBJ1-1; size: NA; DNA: TGTGCCGCCTTGGGACAGATGAACACTGAAGCTTTCTTT; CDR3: CAALGQMNTEAFF
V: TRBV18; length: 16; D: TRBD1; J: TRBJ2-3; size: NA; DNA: TGTGCCAGCTCACCAGAACAGGGGGCTCCCACAGATACGCAGTATTTT; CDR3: CASSPEQGAPTDTQYF
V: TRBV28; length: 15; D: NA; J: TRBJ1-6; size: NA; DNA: TGTGCCAGCAGTTTAGTGGACAGCTATAATTCACCCCTCCACTTT; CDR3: CASSLVDSYNSPLHF
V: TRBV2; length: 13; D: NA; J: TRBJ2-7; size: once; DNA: TGTGCCAGCAGTGAAGTTATGGGGGGCGAGCAGTACTTC; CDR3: CASSEVMGGEQYF
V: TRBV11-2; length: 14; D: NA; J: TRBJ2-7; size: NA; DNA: TGTGCCAGCAGCTTGTCCCAGGGCCCCTACGAGCAGTACTTC; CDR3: CASSLSQGPYEQYF
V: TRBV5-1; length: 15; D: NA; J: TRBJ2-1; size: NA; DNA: TGCGCCAGCACCCGTGGTCTGACATCTTACAATGAGCAGTTCTTC; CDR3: CASTRGLTSYNEQFF
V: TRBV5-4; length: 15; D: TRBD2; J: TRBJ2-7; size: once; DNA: TGTGCCAGCAGTTCCAGCGGGGGGGCCGGCCACGAGCAGTACTTC; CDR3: CASSSSGGAGHEQYF
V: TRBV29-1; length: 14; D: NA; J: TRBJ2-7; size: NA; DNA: TGCAGCGTCCGAATAGCGGCGAACTCCTACGAGCAGTACTTC; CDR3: CSVRIAANSYEQYF
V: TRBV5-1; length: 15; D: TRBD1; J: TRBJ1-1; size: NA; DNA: TGCGCCAGCAGCATCCTGACAGGGGGGAACACTGAAGCTTTCTTT; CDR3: CASSILTGGNTEAFF
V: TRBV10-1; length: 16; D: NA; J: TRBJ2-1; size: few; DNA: TGCGCCAGCAGCCCGAGGGCAGGGCCCGTTTACAATGAGCAGTTCTTC; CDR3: CASSPRAGPVYNEQFF
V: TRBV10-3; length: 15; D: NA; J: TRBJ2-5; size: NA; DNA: TGTGCCATCAGTGAGGCCCGTTCAAGGCAAGAGACCCAGTACTTC; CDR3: CAISEARSRQETQYF
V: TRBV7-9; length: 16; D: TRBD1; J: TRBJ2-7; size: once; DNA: TGTGCCAGCAGCTTCGCTTCCCGGGACAGACCCTACGAGCAGTACTTC; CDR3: CASSFASRDRPYEQYF
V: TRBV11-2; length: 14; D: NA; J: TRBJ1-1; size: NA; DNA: TGTGCCAGCAGCTTACCCGTGAGGGCAACTGAAGCTTTCTTT; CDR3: CASSLPVRATEAFF
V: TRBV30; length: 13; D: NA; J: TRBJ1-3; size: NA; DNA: TGTGCCTGGACAGGGCTCGCTGGAAACACCATATATTTT; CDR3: CAWTGLAGNTIYF